The 20 T cell receptor beta chains below come from one sample, sequenced in a study of PD-1 blockade in classical Hodgkin lymphoma. Brentuximab vedotin exposure varied, and every patient relapsed after autologous stem cell transplantation. Generated by immunoSEQ multiplex PCR, the TCRdb table keeps only in-frame clones and is missing some. The sample has some 93,000 clones; approximately 92% are singletons. Sequencing was performed on peripheral blood mononuclear cells (PBMCs), taken at baseline. These receptors originate from a human donor with classical Hodgkin lymphoma.

The rearrangement links TRBV6-6 to TRBJ1-2; maybe TRBD1 (6 bases). This CDR3 is built from 16 residues. The germline gives CDR1 MNHNY, CDR2 SVGAGI (reference sequence). Trimming took 7 bases from V and 1 from J, leaving 19 bases between them. Here the CDR3 DNA reads TGTGCCAGCACCCCCGTATTACAGGGCCTTAACTATGGCTACACCTTC. It yields the protein CASTPVLQGLNYGYTF.

This clone was observed once. V is TRBV2 and J is TRBJ2-1; no definite D call. CDR1 is SNHLY and CDR2 is FYNNEI in the germline V gene. CDR3 size: 12 residues. The V end lost 5 bases, the J end lost 7 bases, and 9 bases lay between the germline ends. The CDR3 is CASSRRLNEQFF. The CDR3 DNA follows: TGTGCCAGCAGTCGTAGACTTAATGAGCAGTTCTTC.

This chain links TRBV6-1 with TRBJ2-3; a weak D match, TRBD2 (5 bases). Germline V gene lookup returns CDR1 MNHNS and CDR2 SASEGT. The CDR3 is made up of 13 amino acids. The V end was cut by 9 bases, the J end by 5 bases, with 15 bases between. The CDR3 loop reads CASNQEVVDTQYF. CDR3 nucleotide sequence: TGTGCCAGTAACCAGGAGGTGGTAGATACGCAGTATTTT.

The CDR3 region has the DNA TGTGCCAGCAGCCAAGCACAGGGAAGTGAGGGCTACACCTTC. It translates to CASSQAQGSEGYTF. V is TRBV14 and J is TRBJ1-2, with TRBD1 as a possible D gene (6 bases). Trimming removed 1 base at V and 8 bases at J, with 14 bases between. The CDR3 spans 14 residues. CDR1 is SGHDN, CDR2 FVKESK, per germline.

The V gene is TRBV27, the J gene TRBJ1-2; possibly TRBD1 for D (5 bases). The CDR3 contains 14 residues. V was clipped by 8 bases and J by 8 bases, with 21 bases between them. Germline V lookup: CDR1 MNHEY, CDR2 SMNVEV (reference sequence). In nucleotides, the CDR3 is TGTGCCAGCCACTGGACCGGGAAGGGGTCCGGCTACACCTTC. It yields the protein CASHWTGKGSGYTF.

This clone appeared a single time. The V call is TRBV4-1, the J call TRBJ2-5; possible D gene TRBD2, 5 bases. Matching the DNA end better, TRBJ2-7 makes the J call doubtful. Germline CDR1 MGHRA, CDR2 YSYEKL. The CDR3 totals 15 residues. The CDR3 spells CASSQEAGQAYEQYF. CDR3 in DNA: TGCGCCAGCAGCCAAGAGGCGGGTCAGGCCTACGAGCAGTACTTC.

The chain links TRBV9 to TRBJ2-1; D might be TRBD1 (6 bases). The CDR3 has 17 amino acids. Germline CDR1 is SGDLS and CDR2 is YYNGEE. V lost 3 bases and J 6 bases, leaving 22 bases between the germline ends. This CDR3 reads CASSAQRRSTRGNEQFF. Written as DNA, the CDR3 is TGTGCCAGCAGCGCCCAACGACGGAGCACCAGGGGCAATGAGCAGTTCTTC.

The chain joins TRBV19 to TRBJ2-7; the D gene is possibly TRBD1 (5 bases). This CDR3 has 13 amino acids. The V end was cut by 1 base, the J end by 3 bases, with 7 bases between. The germline V gene encodes CDR1 LNHDA and CDR2 SQIVND (reference sequence). CDR3 DNA sequence: TGTGCCAGTAGTATAGGCCAGGGCTACGAGCAGTACTTC. Translated: CASSIGQGYEQYF.

The chain combines TRBV6-5 with TRBJ2-7; tentatively, D is TRBD2 (6 bases). V was pared by 2 bases and J by 7 bases, with 18 bases between. Germline V CDR1 and CDR2: MNHEY, SVGAGI. The CDR3 length is 15 residues. The DNA of the CDR3 is TGTGCCAGCAGTTACGGGGGGTCCAACCCCTGGGAGCAGTACTTC. Amino acid sequence: CASSYGGSNPWEQYF.

The CDR3 here is CSVADGVLGNQPQHF. CDR3 sequence (DNA): TGCAGCGTGGCGGACGGGGTTTTGGGCAATCAGCCCCAGCATTTT. V and J are TRBV29-1 and TRBJ1-5; D is unresolved. CDR3 length equals 15 residues. CDR1 is SQVTM and CDR2 is ANQGSEA in the germline V gene. Trimming took off 6 bases at V and 2 bases at J, with 17 bases between the two ends.

The V call is TRBV30, the J call TRBJ1-1; D uncertain. The ends were cut back, 4 bases at V and 1 base at J, with 7 bases in the middle. Germline CDR1 GTSNPN, CDR2 SVGIG (reference sequence). The CDR3 runs 12 residues. The CDR3 spells CAWKDRNTEAFF. DNA for the CDR3: TGTGCCTGGAAAGACCGGAACACTGAAGCTTTCTTT.

This clone was detected only a few times. The gene calls are TRBV30 and TRBJ2-7; a possible D gene is TRBD2 (5 bases). The CDR3 consists of 15 residues. Trimming took off 3 bases at V and 3 bases at J, with 18 bases between the two ends. Germline V lookup: CDR1 GTSNPN, CDR2 SVGIG (reference sequence). CDR3 nucleotides: TGTGCCTGGAGGGCAGCGCTCGGGAAGGGCTACGAGCAGTACTTC. Residues: CAWRAALGKGYEQYF.

The V gene is TRBV5-1, the J gene TRBJ1-1; D unresolved. CDR3 length equals 14 residues. Germline V gene data show CDR1 as SGHRS and CDR2 as YFSETQ. The V end lost 0 bases, the J end lost 4 bases, and 10 bases lay between the germline ends. CDR3 protein: CASSLEVVGTEAFF. The CDR3 DNA follows: TGCGCCAGCAGCTTGGAGGTAGTGGGCACTGAAGCTTTCTTT.

V usage is TRBV5-6 and J usage is TRBJ2-7, with unresolved D. Per the germline V gene, CDR1 is SGHDT and CDR2 is YYEEEE. Trimming shortened V by 4 bases and J by 2 bases, and 16 bases separated the two germline ends. CDR3 length equals 15 residues. CDR3 nucleotides: TGTGCCAGCAGCGGTTTTGGGCCACTCCCCTACGAGCAGTACTTC. Protein: CASSGFGPLPYEQYF.

The DNA for the CDR3 is TGTGCCAGCAGCTTAAAGGCGAACACTGAAGCTTTCTTT. As protein: CASSLKANTEAFF. V is TRBV7-8 and J is TRBJ1-1; D is unclear. This CDR3 is built from 13 residues. V lost 2 bases, J lost 1 base, and 5 bases lay in between. Germline CDR1 reads SGHVS; CDR2 reads FQNEAQ.

V gene TRBV10-3 combines with J gene TRBJ2-3; a weak D match, TRBD2 (6 bases). Germline CDR1 and CDR2: ENHRY and SYGVKD. Trimming cost V 7 bases and J 3 bases, with 20 bases left between them. The length of the CDR3 is 16 residues. The CDR3, as DNA: TGTGCCATCACCCCGGGGGTAGCGGTTAGAACAGATACGCAGTATTTT. Amino acids: CAITPGVAVRTDTQYF.

The rearrangement joins TRBV6-5 to TRBJ1-5; 7 bases align to TRBD1. There are 15 residues in the CDR3. V lost 7 bases to trimming and J lost 0 bases; unmatched junction nucleotides: 6. The germline V gene has CDR1 MNHEY and CDR2 SVGAGI. This CDR3 reads CASNTGTDSNQPQHF. The CDR3 DNA reads as TGTGCCAGCAATACCGGGACAGATAGCAATCAGCCCCAGCATTTT.

The genes are TRBV28 and TRBJ2-3, with D possibly TRBD2 on 6 matching bases. Germline lookup yields CDR1 MDHEN and CDR2 SYDVKM. V was trimmed by 3 bases and J by 3 bases, leaving 10 bases between them. This CDR3 contains 14 residues. The CDR3, as DNA: TGTGCCAGCAGTTTGGGGGGACCAACAGATACGCAGTATTTT. As protein: CASSLGGPTDTQYF.

The chain recombines TRBV19 with TRBJ1-5; TRBD1 matches at 10 bases. The germline gives CDR1 LNHDA, CDR2 SQIVND (reference sequence). This CDR3 spans 17 amino acids. Trimming removed 4 bases from V and 4 bases from J; junction bases left unmatched: 10. The CDR3 nucleotides read TGTGCCAGTAGTACGGAGGCGCCGGGACAGGGGAATCAGCCCCAGCATTTT. Translated, it gives CASSTEAPGQGNQPQHF.

This rearrangement joins TRBV28 to TRBJ1-5; TRBD1 matches 7 bases. CDR1 is MDHEN, CDR2 SYDVKM, per germline. The CDR3 loop spans 15 amino acids. Trimming at V came to 6 bases and at J to 1 base, leaving 6 bases not matched to a gene. CDR3 in amino acids: CASSRDRASNQPQHF. CDR3 DNA: TGTGCCAGCAGCCGCGACAGGGCGAGCAATCAGCCCCAGCATTTT.